This T cell receptor (beta chain) was identified during a study of blood T cell repertoires in COVID-19. Study in general: Spain, Italy and the United States supplied samples that represented acute and convalescent COVID-19. PBMCs, B-cell-depleted T cells, or T cells provided the cDNA or gDNA that made up the material.

Worth noting for this clone: Other DNA sequences in the sample encode the same CDR3.

Germline V gene sequence: CDR1 MNHEY, CDR2 SVGEGT. The V and J ends lost 6 bases and 1 base, in that order; junction bases with no gene match: 2. The CDR3 covers 13 residues. Original methodology: Scientists estimated how many nucleated cells there were by amplifying reference gene primers. The assay was immunoSEQ multiplex PCR, and TCRdb's table has in-frame clones only and misses some. V and J calls plus clone size are reproduced from that table; the DNA served to infer D and trimming. Of 240,000 or so clones in the sample, 86% were seen once. The material sequenced was peripheral blood. The clonotype was recovered from a man at least 80 years old with acute or convalescent COVID-19. The chain recombines TRBV6-2 or TRBV6-3 with TRBJ1-1; 7 nucleotides align to TRBD1. The CDR3: CASSRQGNTEAFF. CDR3 in DNA: TGTGCCAGCAGCAGACAGGGGAACACTGAAGCTTTCTTT.